The following is a T cell receptor (beta chain) sequence with its context. Its antigen specificity is not known. No base-level quality is on record; no much larger clone is a single base apart. The same CDR3 also results from other DNA sequences found in this sample. The immunoSEQ Assay, a bias-controlled multiplex PCR, was used to amplify TCRbeta CDR3 regions from genomic DNA. From the authors' description of their analysis: Nucleated cell counts per sample were estimated from amplification of reference gene primers within the assay. To quantify the absolute abundance of each unique TCRbeta CDR3 rearrangement, sequence reads were collapsed and filtered. Productive Simpson clonality was computed per sample as the square root of Simpson's diversity index over productive rearrangements. The clones in this table, taken by TCRdb from immuneACCESS, are in-frame only. Not every clone is retained; where verified, under half of the shortfall comes from an unresolved V gene, and the cause of the rest is unknown. V and J calls and clone size follow that table, whereas D and trimming were derived from the DNA. The sample records approximately 120,000 clones, around 90% of which are singletons. 1.5% of the sample comes from the top ten.

This sample was taken from a study of blood T cell repertoires in COVID-19 (dated by TCRdb to 2019 to 2021). Background for the entire study: The collaborator samples originated in the United States, Italy and Spain and spanned the acute and convalescent phases of COVID-19. The prospective study material was composed of cDNA or gDNA derived from T cells, B-cell-depleted T cells, or PBMCs. Subjects who had been exposed to COVID-19, were actively infected with it, or had recovered from it provided the deeply sampled blood TCRbeta repertoires that made up the dataset. The repertoires were released in a freely available public database meant as a resource for research on the immune response to SARS-CoV-2. Samples were obtained from the ongoing ImmuneRACE study (first 160 participants) and from roughly 1,300 subjects provided by 6 global collaborators. Nearly every sample came with metadata listing a de-identified subject ID, COVID-19 status, age in years and sex. Where available, HLA class I and class II types were taken from metadata supplied by the sample provider and were not determined by assay-based typing. Overall results and qualifications from the work: The amount of clinical and demographic metadata varied by source and participant and was provided uncurated.

The collaborating institutions used their own protocols to collect whole blood in K2EDTA tubes. For TCRbeta analysis, collaborators shipped samples as frozen whole blood, isolated PBMCs, or DNA extracted from either of those sample types. The source of this sequence is a human donor in a cohort sampled during active COVID-19. The sequenced sample was peripheral blood.

CDR3 region: CASSLMGLSGAKNDEKLFF. The nucleotides read TGTGCCAGCAGCTTAATGGGCTTGAGCGGCGCAAAGAACGATGAAAAACTGTTTTTT. The chain is encoded by TRBV7-9 joined to TRBJ1-4, with no confidently assigned D gene. V is clipped by 2 bases and J by 6 bases, and the sequence between their germline boundaries is 25 bases long. The germline V gene (reference sequence) yields SEHNR for CDR1 and FQNEAQ for CDR2. From cysteine to phenylalanine, the CDR3 is 19 amino acids long. Just CDR3 DNA is preserved here, 57 bases in frame from base 1.